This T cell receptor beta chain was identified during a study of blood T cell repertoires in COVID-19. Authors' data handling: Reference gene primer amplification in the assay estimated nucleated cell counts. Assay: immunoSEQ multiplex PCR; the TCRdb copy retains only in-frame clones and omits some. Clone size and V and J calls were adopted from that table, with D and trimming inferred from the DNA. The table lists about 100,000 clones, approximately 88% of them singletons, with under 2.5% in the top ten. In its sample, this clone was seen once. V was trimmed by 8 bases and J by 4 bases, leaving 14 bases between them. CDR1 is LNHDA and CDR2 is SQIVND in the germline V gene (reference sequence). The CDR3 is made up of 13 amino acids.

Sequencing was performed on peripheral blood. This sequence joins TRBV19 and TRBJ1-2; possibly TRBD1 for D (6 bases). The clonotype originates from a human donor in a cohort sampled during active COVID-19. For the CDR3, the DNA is TGTGCCAGTGTGGACAGAGACTTCTATGGCTACACCTTC. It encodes CASVDRDFYGYTF. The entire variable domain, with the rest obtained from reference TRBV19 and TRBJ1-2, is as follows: DGGITQSPKYLFRKEGQNVTLSCEQNLNHDAMYWYRQDPGQGLRLIYYSQIVNDFQKGDIAEGYSVSREKKESFPLTVTSAQKNPTAFYLCASVDRDFYGYTFGSGTRLTVV.